Below are 29 T cell receptor beta chains sequenced from a single sample in a study of blood T cell repertoires in COVID-19. The protocol was immunoSEQ multiplex PCR, while the TCRdb copy is restricted to in-frame clones and leaves out a portion. The sample lists over 200,000 clones; approximately 89% were seen once. Sequencing used PBMCs or T cells enriched from blood (not recorded which). Source of these receptors: a woman aged 25 to 45 who had been exposed to COVID-19.

This sequence joins TRBV15 and TRBJ2-7, with D uncertain. The germline CDR1 and CDR2 sequences are LNHNV and YYDKDF (reference sequence). The CDR3 loop spans 14 amino acids. V lost 0 bases and J 2 bases, leaving 8 bases between the germline ends. In DNA, the CDR3 is TGTGCCACCAGCAGAGATCGGCGGCCCTACGAGCAGTACTTC. As protein: CATSRDRRPYEQYF.

The chain has TRBV19 and TRBJ2-7; 11 positions match TRBD1. Trimming took 5 bases from V and 3 from J; bases not matched to a gene: 9. In germline, CDR1 is LNHDA, CDR2 SQIVND (reference sequence). The CDR3 extends over 16 amino acids. CDR3 sequence (DNA): TGTGCCAGTAGTCGTATGGGACAGGGGGTTGTCTACGAGCAGTACTTC. It specifies CASSRMGQGVVYEQYF.

The V call is TRBV7-9, the J call TRBJ2-7, with unresolved D. CDR1 SEHNR and CDR2 FQNEAQ come from the germline V gene (reference sequence). This CDR3 has 11 amino acids. V lost 5 bases, J lost 3 bases, and 5 bases lay in between. The CDR3 region has the DNA TGTGCCAGCAGCCAGGACTACGAGCAGTACTTC. It is translated as CASSQDYEQYF. Drawing the rest from reference TRBV7-9 and TRBJ2-7, the complete variable domain is DTGVSQNPRHKITKRGQNVTFRCDPISEHNRLYWYRQTLGQGPEFLTYFQNEAQLEKSRLLSDRFSAERPKGSFSTLEIQRTEQGDSAMYLCASSQDYEQYFGPGTRLTVT.

J is TRBJ2-7 and V is TRBV19; 7 bases line up with TRBD1. The CDR3 is 17 amino acids. V gave up 1 base and J gave up 3 bases; unmatched junction bases: 12. Germline loops: CDR1 LNHDA, CDR2 SQIVND (reference sequence). The DNA of the CDR3 is TGTGCCAGTAGTATAGGAGGATACAGGGGAAGAGTCTACGAGCAGTACTTC. Protein product: CASSIGGYRGRVYEQYF.

The chain combines TRBV5-6 with TRBJ2-2; TRBD1 matches at 7 bases. After removal of 3 bases from V and 7 bases from J, the junction contained 9 bases not matched to a gene. CDR1 SGHDT and CDR2 YYEEEE come from the germline V gene. This CDR3 is built from 15 residues. CDR3 nucleotides: TGTGCCAGCAGCTGGGGACAGCTATTGGGCGGGGAGCTGTTTTTT. It specifies CASSWGQLLGGELFF.

The chain has TRBV5-6 and TRBJ2-7; D ambiguous. The CDR3 covers 11 residues. Trimming left V 3 bases short and J 2 bases short, with 3 bases between. Germline lookup yields CDR1 SGHDT and CDR2 YYEEEE. The CDR3: CASSYTYEQYF. In nucleotides, the CDR3 is TGTGCCAGCAGCTATACCTACGAGCAGTACTTC.

About this clone itself: Mismatch with germline at one junction end may stem from a read error. This chain links TRBV28 with TRBJ1-5; D uncertain. There are 14 residues in the CDR3. The V gene's germline CDR1 is MDHEN and CDR2 SYDVKM. This CDR3 reads CATQYGSGNQLQHF. The CDR3 region has the DNA TGTGCCACCCAGTACGGGTCTGGCAATCAGCTCCAGCATTTT.

The chain combines TRBV11-3 with TRBJ2-3; 7 bases align to TRBD2. CDR3 length: 13 amino acids. CDR1 is SGHNT, CDR2 YENEEA, per germline. V shed 5 bases, J shed 6 bases, and the junction held 5 bases outside the gene matches. The CDR3 nucleotides are TGTGCCAGCAGCCGGGGGGAAGTGGATACGCAGTATTTT. Its translation: CASSRGEVDTQYF.

The chain recombines TRBV10-1 with TRBJ2-5, with D possibly TRBD2 on 6 matching bases. The CDR3 loop spans 14 amino acids. CDR1 is WNHNN and CDR2 is SYGVQD in the germline V gene (reference sequence). The V end was cut by 3 bases, the J end by 5 bases, with 13 bases between. Here the CDR3 reads CASSEGLPDETQYF. CDR3 DNA: TGCGCCAGCAGTGAAGGACTACCCGACGAGACCCAGTACTTC.

This chain uses TRBV7-8 with TRBJ2-2; TRBD1 might be the D (6 bases). Germline V CDR1 and CDR2: SGHVS, FQNEAQ. V was shortened by 6 bases and J by 6 bases, with 14 bases between the two germline ends. The CDR3 covers 14 residues. This CDR3 is CASRKTGLAGELFF. In DNA, the CDR3 is TGTGCCAGCAGGAAGACAGGCCTCGCCGGGGAGCTGTTTTTT.

The rearrangement links TRBV4-1 to TRBJ2-3, with D unclear. The length of the CDR3 is 16 residues. Per germline, CDR1 MGHRA and CDR2 YSYEKL. V was clipped by 1 base and J by 4 bases, with 15 bases between them. CDR3 coding DNA: TGCGCCAGCAGCCAAGGGAGTAGACTTACTTCAGATACGCAGTATTTT. Translating it yields CASSQGSRLTSDTQYF.

J is TRBJ2-3 and V is TRBV3-1 (or the pseudogene TRBV3-2), with TRBD2 matching over 11 bases. Germline CDR1 LGHDT, CDR2 YNNKEL (reference sequence). This CDR3 has 16 amino acids. V trimming: 3 bases; J trimming: 2 bases; junction bases outside the gene matches: 4. In nucleotides, the CDR3 is TGTGCCAGCAGCCACGGGACTAGCGGAAACACAGATACGCAGTATTTT. It translates to CASSHGTSGNTDTQYF.

The chain uses TRBV2 and TRBJ2-7; 11 nucleotides align to TRBD2. Germline CDR1 and CDR2: SNHLY and FYNNEI. V lost 3 bases to trimming and J lost 4 bases; unmatched junction nucleotides: 2. The CDR3 has 14 residues. This CDR3 reads CASSETSGTYEQYF. Here the CDR3 DNA reads TGTGCCAGCAGTGAGACTAGCGGGACGTACGAGCAGTACTTC.

V and J are TRBV21-1 and TRBJ1-2. TRBV21-1 is assigned pseudogene status. This CDR3 spans 15 amino acids. DNA of the CDR3: TGTGCCAGCAGCAAAGAGGTAGGGAGGGGTTATGGCTACACCTTC. This codes for CASSKEVGRGYGYTF.

This clone was observed a handful of times. The chain is built from TRBV5-6 and TRBJ2-1, with TRBD1 identical over 9 bases. Germline lookup yields CDR1 SGHDT and CDR2 YYEEEE. The CDR3 loop spans 13 amino acids. V lost 3 bases to trimming and J lost 12 bases; unmatched junction nucleotides: 7. For the CDR3, the DNA is TGTGCCAGCAGCTGGGGACAGGGACGATCGCAGTTCTTC. Protein product: CASSWGQGRSQFF.

This sequence joins TRBV7-2 and TRBJ2-5, with 11 positions matching TRBD1. CDR3 size: 14 residues. Per the germline V gene, CDR1 is SGHTA and CDR2 is FQGNSA. V shed 5 bases and J 2 bases; nucleotides not matched to a gene: 1. The CDR3 DNA reads TGTGCCAGCAGCCGGGACAGGGGGCAAGAGACCCAGTACTTC. Translated: CASSRDRGQETQYF.

A single count supports this clone. The V and J genes are TRBV19 and TRBJ1-1, with a weak D call TRBD1 (6 bases). CDR3 length: 12 amino acids. V lost 6 bases and J 11 bases, leaving 16 bases between the germline ends. Germline V CDR1 and CDR2: LNHDA, SQIVND (reference sequence). CDR3: CASSNLGTMAFF. The CDR3 coding sequence is TGTGCCAGTAGCAACTTAGGGACAATGGCTTTCTTT.

This sequence joins TRBV5-1 and TRBJ1-3; 7 bases align to TRBD1. The CDR3 runs 15 residues. The germline V gene has CDR1 SGHRS and CDR2 YFSETQ. After removal of 3 bases from V and 4 bases from J, the junction contained 7 bases not matched to a gene. The CDR3 sequence is CASSWDSNLGNTIYF. The CDR3, as DNA: TGCGCCAGCAGCTGGGACAGCAATCTCGGAAACACCATATATTTT.

This chain uses TRBV5-6 with TRBJ2-7, with TRBD1 as a possible D gene (6 bases). V lost 2 bases and J lost 3, with 18 bases in between. Germline V gene lookup returns CDR1 SGHDT and CDR2 YYEEEE. The CDR3 totals 16 residues. CDR3 nucleotides: TGTGCCAGCAGCTTCACACCGGACAGAATTCACTACGAGCAGTACTTC. This translates into CASSFTPDRIHYEQYF.

The chain has TRBV15 and TRBJ2-7; D possibly corresponds to TRBD2 (6 bases). The CDR3 runs 15 residues. The V end was cut by 4 bases, the J end by 4 bases, with 17 bases between. Germline V gene lookup returns CDR1 LNHNV and CDR2 YYDKDF (reference sequence). The CDR3 region is CATSTLGLYAYEQYF. CDR3 nucleotide sequence: TGTGCCACCAGCACCCTGGGACTCTACGCTTACGAGCAGTACTTC.

This chain connects TRBV5-4 to TRBJ2-1; TRBD2 agrees at 10 bases. J lost 6 bases, V lost 5 bases, and 8 bases had no gene match. Germline CDR1 and CDR2: SGHNT and YYREEE (reference sequence). This CDR3 spans 15 amino acids. The CDR3 region is CASRPTLAGFNEQFF. Here the CDR3 DNA reads TGTGCCAGCAGACCAACACTAGCGGGATTCAATGAGCAGTTCTTC.

The chain couples TRBV7-3 to TRBJ1-4; D remains unclear. Trimming stripped 5 bases from V and 4 bases from J, with 8 bases between. The germline CDR1 and CDR2 sequences are SGHTA and FQGTGA. The length of the CDR3 is 13 residues. The CDR3 DNA is TGTGCCAGCAGCCTAGCGGTTAATGAAAAACTGTTTTTT. Amino acids: CASSLAVNEKLFF.

The chain links TRBV11-1 to TRBJ2-2; 8 bases match TRBD1. V trimming: 5 bases; J trimming: 12 bases; junction bases outside the gene matches: 11. There are 14 residues in the CDR3. Germline CDR1 SGHAT, CDR2 FQDESV (reference sequence). The CDR3 here is CASSPGQVPSKLFF. In DNA form, the CDR3 reads TGTGCCAGCAGCCCGGGACAGGTGCCCAGTAAGCTGTTTTTT.

The chain links TRBV7-6 to TRBJ2-3; possibly TRBD2 for D (5 bases). The CDR3 consists of 15 residues. The V gene lost 9 bases and the J gene lost 0 bases, with 16 bases spanning the gap. Germline lookup yields CDR1 SGHVS and CDR2 FNYEAQ. In DNA form, the CDR3 reads TGTGCCAGTCCTGGACCACCGGGGAGCACAGATACGCAGTATTTT. Its protein product is CASPGPPGSTDTQYF.

This sequence joins TRBV19 and TRBJ2-4, with D perhaps TRBD1 (6 bases). The CDR3 runs 16 residues. V was clipped by 5 bases and J by 0 bases, with 14 bases between them. The germline CDR1 and CDR2 sequences are LNHDA and SQIVND (reference sequence). The CDR3 DNA follows: TGTGCCAGTAGTTTAGGACAGCTACGAGCCAAAAACATTCAGTACTTC. Encoded protein: CASSLGQLRAKNIQYF. Looking up the rest from reference TRBV19 and TRBJ2-4 gives the full variable domain: DGGITQSPKYLFRKEGQNVTLSCEQNLNHDAMYWYRQDPGQGLRLIYYSQIVNDFQKGDIAEGYSVSREKKESFPLTVTSAQKNPTAFYLCASSLGQLRAKNIQYFGAGTRLSVL.

The chain is built from TRBV4-2 and TRBJ1-2, with D maybe TRBD1 (6 bases). The length of the CDR3 is 15 residues. V shed 1 base and J shed 1 base, with 10 bases lying between them. Germline V CDR1 and CDR2: LGHNA, YNFKEQ. This chain's CDR3 is CASSQVRTVNYGYTF. Here the CDR3 DNA reads TGTGCCAGCAGCCAAGTTCGGACAGTTAACTATGGCTACACCTTC.

The chain uses TRBV5-6 and TRBJ2-7; 12 positions agree with TRBD2. Germline V CDR1 and CDR2: SGHDT, YYEEEE. Trimming at V came to 5 bases and at J to 2 bases, leaving 8 bases not matched to a gene. The CDR3 length is 16 residues. The CDR3 here is CASSIMGLAGTYEQYF. The DNA of the CDR3 is TGTGCCAGCAGTATTATGGGACTAGCGGGTACCTACGAGCAGTACTTC.

This chain uses TRBV27 with TRBJ2-3, with TRBD2 matching over 7 bases. Looked up from germline, CDR1 is MNHEY and CDR2 is SMNVEV (reference sequence). The ends lost 2 bases at V and 1 base at J; junction bases unmatched: 12. The CDR3 loop spans 18 amino acids. CDR3 residues: CASSLGPLAGVGTDTQYF. In DNA form, the CDR3 reads TGTGCCAGCAGTTTAGGGCCTTTGGCGGGAGTCGGCACAGATACGCAGTATTTT.

The J gene is TRBJ1-1, the V gene TRBV7-2; TRBD1 aligns across 8 bases. The CDR3 spans 15 residues. From germline, CDR1 is SGHTA and CDR2 FQGNSA. Trimming took 3 bases from V and 11 from J; bases not matched to a gene: 14. CDR3 in DNA: TGTGCCAGCAGCTTCCTTCCAACAGGGGGGTGGTTGGCTTTCTTT. Residues: CASSFLPTGGWLAFF.